These 19 T cell receptor beta chains came from one sample sequenced in a study of cytomegalovirus exposure and HLA in healthy donors. Method: immunoSEQ multiplex PCR; TCRdb's copy keeps in-frame clones and lacks some. The sample yields more than 60,000 clones, around 97% seen once. Sequenced sample: PBMCs. The source is a woman aged 18-29 years in good health and CMV-seropositive.

This clone has only one observation. The chain has TRBV10-3 and TRBJ1-1; D might be TRBD1 (5 bases). Between the trimmed V and J ends, which lost 2 bases and 1 base, there was a span of 8 bases. The CDR3 spans 14 residues. CDR1 is ENHRY and CDR2 is SYGVKD in the germline V gene. As DNA, the CDR3 is TGTGCCATCAGTGAGCTACAGGCGAACACTGAAGCTTTCTTT. Residues: CAISELQANTEAFF.

The chain recombines TRBV27 with TRBJ1-4; D is unclear. CDR3 length equals 15 residues. The germline gives CDR1 MNHEY, CDR2 SMNVEV (reference sequence). Trimming shortened V by 1 base and J by 0 bases, and 6 bases separated the two germline ends. This chain's CDR3 is CASSLLSATNEKLFF. Written as DNA, the CDR3 is TGTGCCAGCAGTTTATTGTCGGCAACTAATGAAAAACTGTTTTTT.

The chain has TRBV10-3 and TRBJ2-7; TRBD1 is a possible D gene (6 bases). Germline CDR1 ENHRY, CDR2 SYGVKD. The length of the CDR3 is 15 residues. V was clipped by 3 bases and J by 1 base, with 13 bases between them. The CDR3: CAISDPGAVSYEQYF. The CDR3 DNA reads TGTGCCATCAGTGACCCAGGGGCAGTTTCCTACGAGCAGTACTTC.

The V and J genes are TRBV28 and TRBJ2-1, with 10 bases identical to TRBD2. The J segment lost 0 bases and the V segment lost 6 bases, leaving 5 bases of the junction unmatched. The CDR3 has 16 amino acids. CDR1 MDHEN and CDR2 SYDVKM come from the germline V gene. The CDR3 DNA reads TGTGCCAGCAGATATAGCGGGAGGAGCTCCTACAATGAGCAGTTCTTC. Its protein product is CASRYSGRSSYNEQFF.

J is TRBJ1-2 and V is TRBV6-5; 8 bases line up with TRBD1. J was trimmed by 8 bases and V by 6 bases; bases with no gene match: 8. Per the germline V gene, CDR1 is MNHEY and CDR2 is SVGAGI. This CDR3 is 13 amino acids long. The CDR3 DNA reads as TGTGCCAGCAGGACCCAGGGGGCTTGGGGCTACACCTTC. Protein product: CASRTQGAWGYTF.

V is TRBV28 and J is TRBJ1-4, with D tentatively TRBD1 (6 bases). V was shortened by 10 bases and J by 8 bases, with 14 bases between the two germline ends. The CDR3 has 12 amino acids. Germline CDR1 reads MDHEN; CDR2 reads SYDVKM. The CDR3 DNA reads as TGTGCCACCACGGACAGTTGGGAAAAACTGTTTTTT. It codes for CATTDSWEKLFF.

Only one count was recorded for this clone. V gene TRBV27 combines with J gene TRBJ1-2; TRBD1 aligns across 11 bases. Germline V gene lookup returns CDR1 MNHEY and CDR2 SMNVEV (reference sequence). The CDR3 runs to 15 residues. Trimming cost V 6 bases and J 3 bases; bases outside gene matches: 6. The CDR3 DNA is TGTGCCAGCAGGGGCCCGGGACAGGGGGACTATGGCTACACCTTC. It is translated as CASRGPGQGDYGYTF.

This rearrangement joins TRBV28 to TRBJ1-2, with D tentatively TRBD1 (5 bases). Between the trimmed V and J ends, which lost 7 bases and 3 bases, there was a span of 12 bases. Germline V gives CDR1 MDHEN, CDR2 SYDVKM. This CDR3 is built from 13 residues. CDR3 in amino acids: CASIQDLHYGYTF. In DNA form, the CDR3 reads TGTGCCAGCATACAGGACCTCCACTATGGCTACACCTTC.

The genes are TRBV9 and TRBJ2-1, with TRBD2 matching over 7 bases. CDR1 is SGDLS, CDR2 YYNGEE, per germline. The CDR3 is made up of 17 amino acids. After removal of 4 bases from V and 4 bases from J, the junction contained 14 bases not matched to a gene. In nucleotides, the CDR3 is TGTGCCAGCAGCCACCCAAGGAGAAGCGGGAAATACAATGAGCAGTTCTTC. Translation gives CASSHPRRSGKYNEQFF.

The rearrangement links TRBV12-5 to TRBJ2-3; 7 bases agree with TRBD1. After removal of 3 bases from V and 2 bases from J, the junction contained 14 bases not matched to a gene. This CDR3 region has 18 residues. Germline assignment: CDR1 LGHNT and CDR2 FRNRAP. For the CDR3, the DNA is TGTGCTAGTGGTTTCGCCCCCGGGACAGATGAAAACACAGATACGCAGTATTTT. Translated, it gives CASGFAPGTDENTDTQYF.

The chain combines TRBV7-9 with TRBJ2-1, with TRBD1 identical over 7 bases. V gave up 5 bases and J gave up 0 bases; unmatched junction bases: 7. This CDR3 spans 16 amino acids. In germline, CDR1 is SEHNR, CDR2 FQNEAQ (reference sequence). The CDR3 sequence: CASSPGTASSYNEQFF. Here the CDR3 DNA reads TGTGCCAGCAGCCCCGGGACAGCTAGCTCCTACAATGAGCAGTTCTTC.

The rearrangement uses TRBV6-5 and TRBJ2-1, with 7 bases matching TRBD2. The V gene's germline CDR1 is MNHEY and CDR2 SVGAGI. With V trimmed by 6 bases and J by 7 bases, 9 bases remained unmatched. The CDR3 runs to 14 residues. CDR3 sequence: CASSLVGRENEQFF. CDR3 nucleotide sequence: TGTGCCAGCAGCCTTGTGGGGAGGGAAAATGAGCAGTTCTTC.

This sequence joins TRBV7-9 and TRBJ1-1; the match to TRBD1 covers 7 bases. Germline V CDR1 and CDR2: SEHNR, FQNEAQ (reference sequence). CDR3 size: 17 residues. J lost 0 bases, V lost 0 bases, and 7 bases had no gene match. This chain's CDR3 is CASSLASGGLMNTEAFF. CDR3 sequence (DNA): TGTGCCAGCAGCTTAGCGTCAGGGGGGCTGATGAACACTGAAGCTTTCTTT.

This clone was seen a single time. The chain links TRBV19 to TRBJ1-5, with 12 bases that match TRBD1. The germline CDR1 and CDR2 sequences are LNHDA and SQIVND (reference sequence). V lost 7 bases, J lost 6 bases, and 4 bases stayed unmatched. The CDR3 sequence is 14 residues long. The CDR3 DNA sequence: TGTGCCAGTAAAGGGACAGGGGGCGGTCAGCCCCAGCATTTT. Translation: CASKGTGGGQPQHF.

The chain is built from TRBV27 and TRBJ2-1, with 7 nucleotides matching TRBD2. The CDR3 extends over 16 amino acids. The V segment lost 5 bases and the J segment 4 bases; nucleotides outside the gene matches: 11. CDR1 is MNHEY, CDR2 SMNVEV, per germline (reference sequence). The CDR3 sequence: CASSPLGSGEYNEQFF. The CDR3 coding sequence is TGTGCCAGCAGTCCCCTCGGGAGCGGGGAATACAATGAGCAGTTCTTC.

V usage is TRBV10-3 and J usage is TRBJ1-1; D uncertain. V lost 0 bases and J lost 1, with 6 bases in between. CDR1 and CDR2 (germline): ENHRY, SYGVKD. CDR3 size: 14 residues. The chain's CDR3 is CAISESSQNTEAFF. The CDR3, as DNA: TGTGCCATCAGTGAGTCATCACAGAACACTGAAGCTTTCTTT.

The chain joins TRBV5-4 to TRBJ2-3; 14 bases are a match to TRBD2. Germline loops: CDR1 SGHNT, CDR2 YYREEE (reference sequence). The CDR3 is 16 residues long. Trimming removed 4 bases from V and 5 bases from J; junction bases left unmatched: 6. The CDR3 sequence: CASSGTSGSRIDTQYF. For the CDR3, the DNA is TGTGCCAGCAGCGGGACTAGCGGGAGTAGAATAGATACGCAGTATTTT.

The V and J genes are TRBV14 and TRBJ2-1; 7 bases fit TRBD2. V lost 1 base, J lost 4 bases, and 10 bases stayed unmatched. Germline-derived CDR1 and CDR2 are SGHDN and FVKESK. CDR3 length: 17 amino acids. CDR3 sequence: CASSQAPGLGPYNEQFF. The CDR3 DNA reads TGTGCCAGCAGCCAAGCCCCCGGACTAGGGCCTTACAATGAGCAGTTCTTC.

The chain links TRBV5-1 to TRBJ2-1, with 8 bases identical to TRBD2. Trimming removed 0 bases from V and 1 base from J; junction bases left unmatched: 12. The CDR3 totals 19 residues. CDR1 SGHRS and CDR2 YFSETQ come from the germline V gene. The CDR3 spells CASSLDGTRVASSYNEQFF. The CDR3 coding sequence is TGCGCCAGCAGCTTGGACGGGACTAGAGTGGCTTCATCCTACAATGAGCAGTTCTTC.